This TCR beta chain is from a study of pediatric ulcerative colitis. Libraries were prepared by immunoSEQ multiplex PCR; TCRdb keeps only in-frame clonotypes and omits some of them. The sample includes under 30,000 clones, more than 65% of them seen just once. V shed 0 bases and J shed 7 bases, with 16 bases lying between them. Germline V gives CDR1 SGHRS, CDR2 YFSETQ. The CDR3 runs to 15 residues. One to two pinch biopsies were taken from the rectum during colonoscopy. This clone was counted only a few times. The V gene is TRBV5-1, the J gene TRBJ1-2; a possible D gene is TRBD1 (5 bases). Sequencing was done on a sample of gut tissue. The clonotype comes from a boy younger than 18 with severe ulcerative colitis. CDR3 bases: TGCGCCAGCAGCTTGGATGACAGATCGGTCTCTGGCTACACCTTC. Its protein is CASSLDDRSVSGYTF. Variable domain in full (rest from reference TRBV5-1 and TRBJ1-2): KAGVTQTPRYLIKTRGQQVTLSCSPISGHRSVSWYQQTPGQGLQFLFEYFSETQRNKGNFPGRFSGRQFSNSRSEMNVSTLELGDSALYLCASSLDDRSVSGYTFGSGTRLTVV.